These 25 T cell receptor beta chains came from one sample sequenced in a study of beta chain features in type 1 diabetes. Study results and limitations: When Type 1 diabetes patients were examined, their TCRB CDR3s proved moderately but significantly shorter in all four CD4+ subsets.

No antigen is known for these receptors. Expressed TCRB transcripts were sequenced because the isolated RNA had all been reverse transcribed beforehand. Assay used: immunoSEQ multiplex PCR; TCRdb lists only in-frame clones, some missing. This sample has a few hundred thousand clones; 9.6% occur once, and the top ten carry around 0.66%. The sequenced sample was central memory CD4+ T cells from blood. The receptors shown here come from a man aged 30-40 years with type 1 diabetes.

The CDR3 DNA follows: TGCAGCGTGAACTCAGGCGGAACTGAAGCTTTCTTT. Its translation: CSVNSGGTEAFF. The chain combines TRBV29-1 with TRBJ1-1, with unresolved D. The V end was cut by 6 bases, the J end by 5 bases, with 13 bases between. Germline CDR1 SQVTM, CDR2 ANQGSEA. The CDR3 is made up of 12 amino acids.

In this sample, this clone turned up a few times. The CDR3 DNA reads as TGTGCCAGCAGTTTATTTTTCTCCGCGAACTATGGCTACACCTTC. It yields the protein CASSLFFSANYGYTF. The chain recombines TRBV27 with TRBJ1-2; D gene unclear. Germline assignment: CDR1 MNHEY and CDR2 SMNVEV (reference sequence). The CDR3 totals 15 residues. Trimming removed 1 base from V and 2 bases from J, with 11 bases in between.

This clone was detected ten times or more. The genes are TRBV7-2 and TRBJ2-7, with TRBD1 identical over 9 bases. Germline CDR1 is SGHTA and CDR2 is FQGNSA. CDR3 size: 14 residues. V dropped 6 bases and J dropped 4; count of bases not matched to a gene: 7. The CDR3 DNA reads as TGTGCCAGCAGGAAAATCGGGACAGGGTACGAGCAGTACTTC. The encoded protein is CASRKIGTGYEQYF. Variable domain in full (rest from reference TRBV7-2 and TRBJ2-7): GAGVSQSPSNKVTEKGKDVELRCDPISGHTALYWYRQSLGQGLEFLIYFQGNSAPDKSGLPSDRFSAERTGGSVSTLTIQRTQQEDSAVYLCASRKIGTGYEQYFGPGTRLTVT.

The chain combines TRBV2 with TRBJ2-2; 11 bases are a match to TRBD2. Unmatched junction bases numbered 3, after V lost 0 bases and J lost 6 bases. Germline lookup yields CDR1 SNHLY and CDR2 FYNNEI. The CDR3 contains 16 residues. The CDR3 DNA is TGTGCCAGCAGTGAAGCGAGGACTAGCGGGTCCGGGGAGCTGTTTTTT. The encoded protein is CASSEARTSGSGELFF.

This clone was observed many times. The CDR3 nucleotides read TGTGCCAGCATGCTAACCCGGGGGTCCCTGGAGCAGTACTTC. It codes for CASMLTRGSLEQYF. V is TRBV28 and J is TRBJ2-7, with a possible D match to TRBD2 (6 bases). Trimming took off 7 bases at V and 7 bases at J, with 20 bases between the two ends. CDR3 length: 14 residues. Per germline, CDR1 MDHEN and CDR2 SYDVKM. The full variable domain, in which reference TRBV28 and TRBJ2-7 provide the parts outside the CDR3, is DVKVTQSSRYLVKRTGEKVFLECVQDMDHENMFWYRQDPGLGLRLIYFSYDVKMKEKGDIPEGYSVSREKKERFSLILESASTNQTSMYLCASMLTRGSLEQYFGPGTRLTVT.

This clone was counted a few times. V gene TRBV19 combines with J gene TRBJ2-7; 8 nucleotides line up with TRBD1. This CDR3 contains 14 residues. Trimming at V came to 11 bases and at J to 2 bases, leaving 11 bases not matched to a gene. Germline-derived CDR1 and CDR2 are LNHDA and SQIVND (reference sequence). CDR3 nucleotide sequence: TGTGCCTCTAGCCCCAGGACAGGGACCTACGAGCAGTACTTC. It codes for CASSPRTGTYEQYF.

This chain links TRBV30 with TRBJ1-6; D remains ambiguous. V was shortened by 1 base and J by 5 bases, with 3 bases between the two germline ends. CDR1 GTSNPN and CDR2 SVGIG come from the germline V gene (reference sequence). The CDR3 runs 12 residues. The CDR3 DNA sequence: TGTGCCTGGAGTGGGGATAATTCACCCCTCCACTTT. It is translated as CAWSGDNSPLHF.

The J gene is TRBJ2-7, the V gene TRBV2, with D unclear. The germline V gene has CDR1 SNHLY and CDR2 FYNNEI. V lost 6 bases, J lost 4 bases, and 16 bases lay in between. CDR3 size: 14 residues. CDR3 DNA: TGTGCCAGCAGGGCAAGAGTGGAGTCTTACGAGCAGTACTTC. Translated, it gives CASRARVESYEQYF.

The chain carries TRBV9 and TRBJ2-3; D could derive from TRBD1 or TRBD2 (6 bases each). The V end was cut by 4 bases, the J end by 2 bases, with 17 bases between. The CDR3 loop spans 16 amino acids. Germline CDR1 reads SGDLS; CDR2 reads YYNGEE. CDR3 nucleotides: TGTGCCAGCAGCCTCGGGGGCAGGGTAGACACAGATACGCAGTATTTT. This encodes CASSLGGRVDTDTQYF.

This clone has at least ten counts. Other DNA sequences within the sample encode an identical CDR3. The chain couples TRBV18 to TRBJ2-7; 12 nucleotides match TRBD2. The CDR3 is 16 residues long. The ends lost 3 bases at V and 0 bases at J; junction bases unmatched: 3. Germline CDR1 reads KGHSH; CDR2 reads LQKENI. CDR3 loop: CASSPGLAGSSYEQYF. The CDR3 bases are TGTGCCAGCTCACCCGGACTAGCGGGATCCTCCTACGAGCAGTACTTC.

This clone was detected a few times. The chain couples TRBV15 to TRBJ2-7, with TRBD2 matching 11 bases. With 8 bases clipped from V and 4 bases from J, the junction kept 10 bases outside the gene matches. Germline lookup yields CDR1 LNHNV and CDR2 YYDKDF (reference sequence). The CDR3 sequence is 15 residues long. The CDR3 nucleotides read TGTGCCACCCAGGCGTCACTAGCGGGAGAATACGAGCAGTACTTC. Translation gives CATQASLAGEYEQYF. Variable domain in full (rest from reference TRBV15 and TRBJ2-7): DAMVIQNPRYQVTQFGKPVTLSCSQTLNHNVMYWYQQKSSQAPKLLFHYYDKDFNNEADTPDNFQSRRPNTSFCFLDIRSPGLGDTAMYLCATQASLAGEYEQYFGPGTRLTVT.

This clone was seen ten or more times. The J gene is TRBJ2-5, the V gene TRBV2; D is undetermined. Trimming removed 8 bases from V and 2 bases from J, with 18 bases in between. Germline CDR1 SNHLY, CDR2 FYNNEI. The CDR3 covers 15 residues. CDR3 amino acids: CASYDVGSSQETQYF. The CDR3 nucleotides read TGTGCCAGCTACGATGTAGGGTCGTCTCAAGAGACCCAGTACTTC.

This clone came up many times. The CDR3 loop reads CASRPPSGRADTQYF. The DNA for the CDR3 is TGTGCCAGCAGACCTCCTAGCGGGAGGGCAGATACGCAGTATTTT. The V gene is TRBV28, the J gene TRBJ2-3, with 12 positions matching TRBD2. The CDR3 loop spans 15 amino acids. V was clipped by 6 bases and J by 4 bases; unmatched bases: 5. Germline V gene data show CDR1 as MDHEN and CDR2 as SYDVKM.

This chain joins TRBV7-6 and TRBJ1-1; D is ambiguous. This CDR3 contains 15 residues. V lost 0 bases and J 4 bases, leaving 12 bases between the germline ends. From germline, CDR1 is SGHVS and CDR2 FNYEAQ. CDR3 sequence: CASSLALGGGTEAFF. The CDR3 nucleotides are TGTGCCAGCAGCTTAGCGCTGGGAGGCGGCACTGAAGCTTTCTTT.

This clone was seen repeatedly, ten times or more. Other DNA variants within this sample encode the same CDR3. The chain is built from TRBV5-1 and TRBJ2-7; maybe TRBD2 (5 bases). The CDR3 spans 12 residues. Germline V lookup: CDR1 SGHRS, CDR2 YFSETQ. The germline V and J ends were trimmed by 4 bases and 3 bases, with 8 bases remaining between them. DNA for the CDR3: TGCGCCAGCAGCACCCGGGACTACGAGCAGTACTTC. Translation gives CASSTRDYEQYF.

The chain uses TRBV15 and TRBJ2-1, with a tentative D call TRBD2 (6 bases). V was clipped by 5 bases and J by 7 bases, with 15 bases between them. The CDR3 totals 14 residues. The germline V gene encodes CDR1 LNHNV and CDR2 YYDKDF (reference sequence). This CDR3 reads CATSPTSAGNEQFF. CDR3 sequence (DNA): TGTGCCACCAGCCCCACAAGTGCGGGGAATGAGCAGTTCTTC.

At least ten counts were recorded for this clone. CDR3 amino acids: CASSSRGRDEKLFF. CDR3 DNA sequence: TGCGCCAGCAGCTCCAGGGGGCGAGATGAAAAACTGTTTTTT. The chain is built from TRBV5-1 and TRBJ1-4; TRBD1 aligns across 8 bases. This CDR3 contains 14 residues. V lost 3 bases to trimming and J lost 6 bases; unmatched junction nucleotides: 4. Per the germline V gene, CDR1 is SGHRS and CDR2 is YFSETQ.

The chain uses TRBV27 and TRBJ2-1; TRBD2 matches at 12 bases. The CDR3 spans 15 residues. The germline gives CDR1 MNHEY, CDR2 SMNVEV (reference sequence). V was clipped by 5 bases and J by 4 bases; unmatched bases: 3. The CDR3 region is CASSATSGSYNEQFF. CDR3 in DNA: TGTGCCAGCAGTGCGACTAGCGGGAGTTACAATGAGCAGTTCTTC.

For this clone: Different DNA sequences within this sample yield the same CDR3. The chain has TRBV6-1 and TRBJ1-4; the match to TRBD1 covers 7 bases. The germline V gene has CDR1 MNHNS and CDR2 SASEGT. The CDR3 is 13 amino acids. V dropped 1 base and J dropped 7; count of bases not matched to a gene: 0. This chain's CDR3 is CASSEGQGEKLFF. The DNA of the CDR3 is TGTGCCAGCAGTGAAGGACAGGGTGAAAAACTGTTTTTT.

This clone was picked up a small number of times. The chain carries TRBV18 and TRBJ2-2; D call uncertain. The CDR3 consists of 14 residues. The V gene's germline CDR1 is KGHSH and CDR2 LQKENI. V was trimmed by 2 bases and J by 2 bases, leaving 6 bases between them. The CDR3 DNA follows: TGTGCCAGCTCACCAACTCGAAACACCGGGGAGCTGTTTTTT. Translating it yields CASSPTRNTGELFF.

The V call is TRBV6-6, the J call TRBJ1-2; a possible D gene is TRBD1 (5 bases). This CDR3 comprises 13 residues. Germline CDR1 and CDR2: MNHNY and SVGAGI (reference sequence). Trimming left V 6 bases short and J 0 bases short, with 8 bases between. CDR3 region: CASSQGSNYGYTF. In DNA, the CDR3 is TGTGCCAGCAGCCAGGGTTCTAACTATGGCTACACCTTC.

As concerns this clone: This may arise from a read error, as a much more abundant clone is one base away. This sample also contains other DNA sequences that code for the same CDR3. The gene calls are TRBV28 and TRBJ1-2, with TRBD1 matching over 8 bases. This CDR3 comprises 12 residues. The V and J ends lost 5 bases and 5 bases, in that order; junction bases with no gene match: 1. From germline, CDR1 is MDHEN and CDR2 SYDVKM. The CDR3 spells CASSRTGYGYTF. The CDR3 DNA reads TGTGCCAGCAGTCGGACAGGGTATGGCTACACCTTC.

This clone was found a few times. V usage is TRBV7-2 and J usage is TRBJ1-4, with D unclear. V was trimmed by 3 bases and J by 9 bases, leaving 14 bases between them. This CDR3 is built from 14 residues. Germline V gives CDR1 SGHTA, CDR2 FQGNSA. The CDR3 DNA sequence: TGTGCCAGCAGCTTTTTTTCTCAGGAAAAAAAACTGTTTTTT. As protein: CASSFFSQEKKLFF.

The chain uses TRBV7-9 and TRBJ1-5; D uncertain. The ends were cut back, 5 bases at V and 1 base at J, with 9 bases in the middle. The CDR3 is 14 amino acids. The germline gives CDR1 SEHNR, CDR2 FQNEAQ (reference sequence). The CDR3 coding sequence is TGTGCCAGCAGCGTTGGGCAGAGCAATCAGCCCCAGCATTTT. Its protein is CASSVGQSNQPQHF. The full variable domain, in which reference TRBV7-9 and TRBJ1-5 provide the parts outside the CDR3, is DTGVSQNPRHKITKRGQNVTFRCDPISEHNRLYWYRQTLGQGPEFLTYFQNEAQLEKSRLLSDRFSAERPKGSFSTLEIQRTEQGDSAMYLCASSVGQSNQPQHFGDGTRLSIL.

The genes are TRBV27 and TRBJ2-5; D unresolved. V dropped 5 bases and J dropped 4 bases, with 14 bases sitting between them. CDR1 is MNHEY, CDR2 SMNVEV, per germline (reference sequence). CDR3 size: 14 residues. The CDR3 DNA is TGTGCCAGCAGTCTACGTCCCGCCGGAGAGACCCAGTACTTC. As protein: CASSLRPAGETQYF.